What follows describes a single TCR beta chain. What it binds is not known. Data came from immunoSEQ multiplex PCR; TCRdb stores just in-frame clones and leaves some out. The data hold over 80,000 clones, with under 90% observed a single time. These data originate in a study of radiotherapy plus CTLA-4 blockade in lung cancer. Study as a whole: Patients showed objective responses in roughly 18% of cases, and disease control was achieved by approximately 31%.

Study-level results: The best predictor of response was reported to be early blood T cell clone dynamics, with interferon-beta. TCR clones from tumors expanded in blood after radiotherapy plus ipilimumab.

V lost 4 bases, J lost 0 bases, and 11 bases lay in between. The CDR3 is made up of 15 amino acids. CDR1 is MGHDK and CDR2 is SYGVNS in the germline V gene. Receiving focal radiation plus CTLA-4 blockade with ipilimumab were patients who had chemo-refractory metastatic non-small-cell lung cancer. This clonotype was sampled from a human donor with non-small cell lung cancer who had stable disease on radiotherapy plus ipilimumab. Source: peripheral blood, taken from a patient treated with radiotherapy plus ipilimumab. The rearrangement uses TRBV25-1 and TRBJ2-3; D might be TRBD1 (6 bases). The CDR3 sequence: CASSGDIMSTDTQYF. DNA for the CDR3: TGTGCCAGCAGTGGGGACATCATGAGCACAGATACGCAGTATTTT. The whole variable domain, remainder taken from reference TRBV25-1 and TRBJ2-3, is EADIYQTPRYLVIGTGKKITLECSQTMGHDKMYWYQQDPGMELHLIHYSYGVNSTEKGDLSSESTVSRIRTEHFPLTLESARPSHTSQYLCASSGDIMSTDTQYFGPGTRLTVL.